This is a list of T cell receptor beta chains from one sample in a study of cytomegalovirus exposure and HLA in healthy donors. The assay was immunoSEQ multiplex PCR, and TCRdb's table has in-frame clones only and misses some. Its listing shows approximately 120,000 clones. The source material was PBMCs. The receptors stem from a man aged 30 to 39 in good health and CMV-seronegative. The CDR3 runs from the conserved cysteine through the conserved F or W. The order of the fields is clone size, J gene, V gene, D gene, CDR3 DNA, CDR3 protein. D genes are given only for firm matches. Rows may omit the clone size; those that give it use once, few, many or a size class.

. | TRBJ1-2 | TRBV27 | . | TGTGCCAGCAGTTGGACAGCTTTTCGTGGCTACACCTTC | CASSWTAFRGYTF
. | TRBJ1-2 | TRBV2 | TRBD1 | TGTGCCAGCAGTTTTCCCCTAAACCGGGACAGGGAAAAAGACTATGGCTACACCTTC | CASSFPLNRDREKDYGYTF
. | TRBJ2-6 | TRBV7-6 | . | TGTGCCAGCAGATTAGACCCAGGCTCTGGGGCCAACGTCCTGACTTTC | CASRLDPGSGANVLTF
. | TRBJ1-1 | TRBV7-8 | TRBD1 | TGTGCCAGCAGCTTACCGGGACAGGGGAACACTGGAGCTTTCTTT | CASSLPGQGNTGAFF
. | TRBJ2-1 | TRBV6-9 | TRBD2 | TGTGCCAGCAGTTATTCGGGGAGCGGGGGCAATGAGCAGTTCTTC | CASSYSGSGGNEQFF
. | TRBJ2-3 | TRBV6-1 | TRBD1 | TGTGCCAGCAGTGCCGTCGGGACAGGCAGCACAGATACGCAGTATTTT | CASSAVGTGSTDTQYF
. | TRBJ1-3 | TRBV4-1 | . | TGCGCCAGCAGCCCAGTGGTGGCAGGGATAATCATTTCTGGAAACACCATATATTTT | CASSPVVAGIIISGNTIYF
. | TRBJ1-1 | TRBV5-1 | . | TGCGCCAGCAGCTTGGGCTACAAAGGGGCGAACACTGAAGCTTTCTTT | CASSLGYKGANTEAFF
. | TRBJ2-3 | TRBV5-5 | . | TGTGCCAGCAGCTTGGCGGTGATTAGCACAGATACGCAGTATTTT | CASSLAVISTDTQYF
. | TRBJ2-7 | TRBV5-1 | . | TGCGCCAGCAGCTTTGGTAGCGGCTCCTACGAGCAGTACTTC | CASSFGSGSYEQYF
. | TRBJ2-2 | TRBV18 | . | TGTGCCAGCTCACCCTCGCGGGATAACACCGGGGAGCTGTTTTTT | CASSPSRDNTGELFF
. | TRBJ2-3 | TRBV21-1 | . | TGTGCCAGCAGCAAAGGGCTAGGTACGCAGTATTTT | CASSKGLGTQYF
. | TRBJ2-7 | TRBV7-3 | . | TGTGCCAGCAGCCTTAGACACCTCTACGAGCAGTACTTC | CASSLRHLYEQYF
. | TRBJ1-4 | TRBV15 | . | TGTGCCACCAGCAGAGGCCTGAGGAATGAAAAACTGTTTTTT | CATSRGLRNEKLFF
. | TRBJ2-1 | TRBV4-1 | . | TGCGCCAGCAGCCGCCCTTCCGCGGGGGCGCGGGATGAGCAGTTCTTC | CASSRPSAGARDEQFF
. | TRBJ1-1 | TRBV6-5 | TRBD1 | TGTGCCAGCAGTTACGGGACAGGGGGCAGGATCACTGAAGCTTTCTTT | CASSYGTGGRITEAFF
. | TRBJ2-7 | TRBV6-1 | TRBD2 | TGTGCCAGCAGTCGGGCGGGAGGGCCCTACGAGCAGTACTTC | CASSRAGGPYEQYF
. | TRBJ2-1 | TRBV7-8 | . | TGTGCCAGCAGCCCGCAGGCGGGGTCCGGCTATGAGCAGTTCTTC | CASSPQAGSGYEQFF
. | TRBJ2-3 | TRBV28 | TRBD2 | TGTGCCACCACGAATCCCTTCTATAGCGGGGGAAGCACAGATACGCAGTATTTT | CATTNPFYSGGSTDTQYF
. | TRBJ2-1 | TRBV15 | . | TGTGCCACCAGCAGCGAAACCTGGAGGGAGTTCTACAATGAGCAGTTCTTC | CATSSETWREFYNEQFF
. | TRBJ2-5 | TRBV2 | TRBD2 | TGTGCCAGCAGTGTAGCGGGAGGGCCTTGGATGGAGACCCAGTACTTC | CASSVAGGPWMETQYF
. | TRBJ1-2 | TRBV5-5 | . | TGTGCCAGCAGCTGGGTACAGGAAACTAACTATGGCTACACCTTC | CASSWVQETNYGYTF
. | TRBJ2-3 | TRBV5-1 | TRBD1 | TGCGCCAGCAGCCCACGGGACAGCGGAAACCCAGATACGCAGTATTTT | CASSPRDSGNPDTQYF
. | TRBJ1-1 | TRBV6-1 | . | TGTGCCAGCAGTGCGAAAACCTCGGGCACTGAAGCTTTCTTT | CASSAKTSGTEAFF
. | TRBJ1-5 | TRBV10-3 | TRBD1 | TGTGCCATCAGTGAGAGGGACAGGGTGTTCGATCAGCCCCAGCATTTT | CAISERDRVFDQPQHF
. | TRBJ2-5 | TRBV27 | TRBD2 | TGTGCCAGCCCAACTGGCGGGAGGCACCAAGAGACCCAGTACTTC | CASPTGGRHQETQYF
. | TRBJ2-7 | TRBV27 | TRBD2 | TGTGCCAGCAGTCTCTCCGGGACTAGTATCGCCTACGAGCAGTACTTC | CASSLSGTSIAYEQYF
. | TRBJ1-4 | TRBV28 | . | TGTGCCAGCAGTAGCGGGCCCGGCGAAAAACTGTTTTTT | CASSSGPGEKLFF
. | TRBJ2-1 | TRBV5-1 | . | TGCGCCAGCAAACTCCCCTACGGGTTGAGTGAGCAGTTCTTC | CASKLPYGLSEQFF
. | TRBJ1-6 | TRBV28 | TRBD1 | TGTGCCAGCAGTACCCCCGGGACAGAGAATAATTCACCCCTCCACTTT | CASSTPGTENNSPLHF
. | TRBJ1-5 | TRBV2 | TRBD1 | TGTGCCAGCGCTGGACAGGGGGCGGGACCCCAGCATTTT | CASAGQGAGPQHF
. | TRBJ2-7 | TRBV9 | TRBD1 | TGTGCCAGCAGCTCCCGGGACAGCTCCTACGAGCAGTACTTC | CASSSRDSSYEQYF
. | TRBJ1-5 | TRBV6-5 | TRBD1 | TGTGCCAGCAGTTACTCGAGACAGGGGGTTAATCAGCCCCAGCATTTT | CASSYSRQGVNQPQHF
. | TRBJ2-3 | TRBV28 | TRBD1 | TGTGCCAGCAGTTCTGGGACAGGGGTCTACACAGATACGCAGTATTTT | CASSSGTGVYTDTQYF
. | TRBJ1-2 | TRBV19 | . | TGTGCCAGTGGCGGGGCGAACTATGGCTACACCTTC | CASGGANYGYTF
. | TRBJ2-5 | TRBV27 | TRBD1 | TGTGCCAGCAGTTCCGGGACAGGGGAAGGGGAAGAGACCCAGTACTTC | CASSSGTGEGEETQYF
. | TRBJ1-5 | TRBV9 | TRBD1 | TGTGCCAGCAGCGTAGGGACAGGAAAGGGGCTCAATCAGCCCCAGCATTTT | CASSVGTGKGLNQPQHF
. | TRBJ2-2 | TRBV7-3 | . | TGTGCCAGCAGCCCCACTAACACCGGGGAGCTGTTTTTT | CASSPTNTGELFF
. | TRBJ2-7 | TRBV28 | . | TGTGCCAGCAGTTCCCGGGGGCGGGAGTCCTACGAGCAGTACTTC | CASSSRGRESYEQYF
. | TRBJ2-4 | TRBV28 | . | TGTGCCACCAAAATGGGCACTTTAGCCAAAAACATTCAGTACTTC | CATKMGTLAKNIQYF
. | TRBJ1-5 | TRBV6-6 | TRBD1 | TGTGCCAGCGGGGACAGGGTTAGCAATCAGCCCCAGCATTTT | CASGDRVSNQPQHF
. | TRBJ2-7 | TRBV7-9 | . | TGTGCCAGCAGCTTAGATAGGGGTCAGGACGAGCAGTACTTC | CASSLDRGQDEQYF
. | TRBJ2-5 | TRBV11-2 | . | TGTGCCAGCAGCTTACTGCCTAGTTCGCAAGAGACCCAGTACTTC | CASSLLPSSQETQYF
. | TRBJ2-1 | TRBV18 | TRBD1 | TGTGCCAGCTCACGATGGCAGGGGGCCATCAATGAGCAGTTCTTC | CASSRWQGAINEQFF
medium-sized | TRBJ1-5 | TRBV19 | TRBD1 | TGTGCCAGTAGTACCGGGACAGATTATCAGCCCCAGCATTTT | CASSTGTDYQPQHF
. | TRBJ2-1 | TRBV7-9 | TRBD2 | TGTGCCAGCAGGCTTCGGGGGGAGGGTTACAATGAGCAGTTCTTC | CASRLRGEGYNEQFF
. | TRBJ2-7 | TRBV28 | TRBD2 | TGTGCCGCTACCGGGACTAGCAGGTACGAGCAGTACTTC | CAATGTSRYEQYF
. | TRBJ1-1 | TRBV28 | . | TGTGCCAGCAGTTTAGAGAAGGGGACTGAAGCTTTCTTT | CASSLEKGTEAFF
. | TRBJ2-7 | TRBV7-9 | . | TGTGCCAGCAGCTTTAGTAGCTACGAGCAGTACTTC | CASSFSSYEQYF
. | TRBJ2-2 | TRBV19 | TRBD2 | TGTGCCAGTACCATTGGACTAGCGGGAATCACCGGGGAGCTGTTTTTT | CASTIGLAGITGELFF
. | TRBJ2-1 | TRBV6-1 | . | TGTGCCAGCAGTTCCCGGGACACTCGTTACAATGAGCAGTTCTTC | CASSSRDTRYNEQFF
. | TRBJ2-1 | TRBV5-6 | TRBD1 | TGTGCCAGCAGTCGAGACAGGGGGAGTAATGAGCAGTTCTTC | CASSRDRGSNEQFF
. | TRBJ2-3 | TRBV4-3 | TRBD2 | TGCGCCAGCAGCCAAGATAGACTAGCGGGACTCACAGATACGCAGTATTTT | CASSQDRLAGLTDTQYF
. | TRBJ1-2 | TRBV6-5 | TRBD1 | TGTGCCAGCAGCCGCCCGGGACAGGGGGCTTCTGGCTACACCTTC | CASSRPGQGASGYTF
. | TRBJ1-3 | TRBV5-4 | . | TGTGCCAGCAGCTTGGTAGGGAGCTCTGGAAACACCATATATTTT | CASSLVGSSGNTIYF
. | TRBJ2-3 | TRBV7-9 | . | TGTGCCAGCAGCCAAATAGGGGCAGATACGCAGTATTTT | CASSQIGADTQYF
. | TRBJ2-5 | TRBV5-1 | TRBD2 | TGCGCCAGCAGCTTGGTCGGGGGAGCGGGGGAGACCCAGTACTTC | CASSLVGGAGETQYF
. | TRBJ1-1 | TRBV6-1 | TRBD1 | TGTGCCAGCAGTGGGACAGGGTTCACTGAAGCTTTCTTT | CASSGTGFTEAFF
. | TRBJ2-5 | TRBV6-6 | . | TGTGCCACTGCCGGGGGGCTATTTCAAGAGACCCAGTACTTC | CATAGGLFQETQYF
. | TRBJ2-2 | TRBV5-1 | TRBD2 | TGCGCCAGCAGCTTGGGACTAGCGGGAAACACCGGGGAGCTGTTTTTT | CASSLGLAGNTGELFF